The rows below give T cell receptor beta chains drawn from one sample of a study of cytotoxic CD8 clonotypes in ibrutinib-treated CLL. Assay used: immunoSEQ multiplex PCR; TCRdb lists only in-frame clones, some missing. Counted here are under 8,000 clones, around 70% occurring once; the ten biggest clones make up approximately 25%. The sample in question was PBMCs, obtained before ibrutinib treatment. The receptor source for this set is a human donor with chronic lymphocytic leukemia. CDR3s include the opening cysteine and the closing phenylalanine or tryptophan. Fields, in order: J gene, clone size, V gene, D gene, CDR3 DNA, CDR3 protein. The D gene is left open where the match is weak. A clone size is listed for some rows: how often the clone was seen (once, few, many), or a class if it is expanded.

j_gene: TRBJ1-3; abundance: NA; v_gene: TRBV5-5; d_gene: NA; CDR3nt: TGTGCCAGCTCCCCCGGGCGTGTAGCTGGAAACACCATATATTTT; CDR3aa: CASSPGRVAGNTIYF
j_gene: TRBJ1-1; abundance: NA; v_gene: TRBV10-1; d_gene: NA; CDR3nt: TGCGCCAGCACCAAGGTTTCGAACACTGAAGCTTTCTTT; CDR3aa: CASTKVSNTEAFF
j_gene: TRBJ2-1; abundance: NA; v_gene: TRBV7-3; d_gene: TRBD2; CDR3nt: TGTGCCAGTAGCTCCGACGCTAGCGGGAGTGTCAACAATGAGCAGTTCTTC; CDR3aa: CASSSDASGSVNNEQFF
j_gene: TRBJ2-6; abundance: NA; v_gene: TRBV2; d_gene: NA; CDR3nt: TGTGCCAGCAGAGACAGCTCTGGGGCCAACGTCCTGACTTTC; CDR3aa: CASRDSSGANVLTF
j_gene: TRBJ1-5; abundance: few; v_gene: TRBV18; d_gene: TRBD1; CDR3nt: TGTGCCAGCTCAGCGTCAACAGGGGGTAATCAGCCCCAGCATTTT; CDR3aa: CASSASTGGNQPQHF
j_gene: TRBJ1-6; abundance: NA; v_gene: TRBV5-1; d_gene: NA; CDR3nt: TGCGCCAGCAGCCCGGGACACGATAATTCACCCCTCCACTTT; CDR3aa: CASSPGHDNSPLHF
j_gene: TRBJ2-7; abundance: medium-sized; v_gene: TRBV27; d_gene: TRBD2; CDR3nt: TGTGCCAGCAGTTTTCGCGGGAGTGGCTACGAGCAGTACTTC; CDR3aa: CASSFRGSGYEQYF
j_gene: TRBJ2-3; abundance: NA; v_gene: TRBV6-4; d_gene: TRBD2; CDR3nt: TGTGCCAGCAGTGAGGGGACTAGCCTGGCAGATACGCAGTATTTT; CDR3aa: CASSEGTSLADTQYF
j_gene: TRBJ2-3; abundance: NA; v_gene: TRBV6-4; d_gene: NA; CDR3nt: TGTGCCAGCAGCCATAGGGGGGACACAGATACGCAGTATTTT; CDR3aa: CASSHRGDTDTQYF
j_gene: TRBJ2-2; abundance: NA; v_gene: TRBV19; d_gene: NA; CDR3nt: TGTGCCAGTAGTGACGTGGGGGGTACCGGGGAGCTGTTTTTT; CDR3aa: CASSDVGGTGELFF
j_gene: TRBJ2-2; abundance: once; v_gene: TRBV9; d_gene: TRBD1; CDR3nt: TGTGCCAGCAGTGGTTCCGGGACAGGGTACACCGGGGAGCTGTTTTTT; CDR3aa: CASSGSGTGYTGELFF
j_gene: TRBJ2-5; abundance: NA; v_gene: TRBV10-1; d_gene: NA; CDR3nt: TGCGCCAGCAGTGAGTCGCTAGTGGGAGAGACCCAGTACTTC; CDR3aa: CASSESLVGETQYF
j_gene: TRBJ2-2; abundance: few; v_gene: TRBV2; d_gene: NA; CDR3nt: TGTGCCCCCCTGGGGGAGCTGTTTTTT; CDR3aa: CAPLGELFF